This T cell receptor (beta chain) was captured by sequencing in a study of shared clonotypes between healthy human individuals. Overall study: Participating donors consisted of a couple of women and a few men aged 18 to 49.

Germline-derived CDR1 and CDR2 are MNHEY and SMNVEV (reference sequence). The CDR3 loop spans 13 amino acids. With 6 bases removed from V and 6 bases from J, the gap between germline ends came to 14 bases. Nashville, Tennessee was home to all donors, each a Caucasian adult. Findings and caveats of the study: Between a few donors, naive CD4 clonotypes were shared at a level of about 5%.

Sequencing used immunoSEQ multiplex PCR; TCRdb keeps in-frame clones, though not all of them. The sample holds 1.6 million or so clones, approximately 98.5% seen once. Points on this clone: The antigen is undetermined.

The chain uses TRBV27 and TRBJ1-2; D is perhaps TRBD1 (5 bases). The source is a man between 25 and 39 years old in good health. Sequencing was done on a sample of naive CD4+ T cells sorted from blood. Specified subset: CD45RA+ positively selected. The CDR3 DNA is TGTGCCAGCAGAAAACAGGTAGCGGATGGCTACACCTTC. It codes for CASRKQVADGYTF.